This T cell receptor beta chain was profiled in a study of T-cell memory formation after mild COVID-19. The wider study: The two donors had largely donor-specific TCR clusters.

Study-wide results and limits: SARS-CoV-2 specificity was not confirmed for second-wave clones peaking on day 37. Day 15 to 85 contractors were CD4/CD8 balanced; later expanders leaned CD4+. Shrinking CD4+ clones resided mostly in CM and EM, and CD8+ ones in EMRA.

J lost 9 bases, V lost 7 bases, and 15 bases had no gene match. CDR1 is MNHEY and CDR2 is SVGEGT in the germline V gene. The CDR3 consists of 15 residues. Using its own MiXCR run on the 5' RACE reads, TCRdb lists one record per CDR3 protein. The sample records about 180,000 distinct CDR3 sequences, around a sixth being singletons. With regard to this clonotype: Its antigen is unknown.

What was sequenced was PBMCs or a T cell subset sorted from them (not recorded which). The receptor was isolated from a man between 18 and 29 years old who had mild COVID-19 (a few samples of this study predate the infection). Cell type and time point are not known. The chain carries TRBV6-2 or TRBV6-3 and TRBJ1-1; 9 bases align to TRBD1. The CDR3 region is CASTSGETGGAKAFF. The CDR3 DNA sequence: TGTGCCAGCACCTCAGGGGAGACAGGGGGAGCTAAAGCTTTCTTT.